The rows below give T cell receptor beta chains drawn from one sample of a study of T cell changes during pregnancy in multiple sclerosis. Data came from immunoSEQ multiplex PCR; TCRdb stores just in-frame clones and leaves some out. The sample yields roughly 54,000 clones, 92% seen once. This specimen was CD4+ T cells from peripheral blood mononuclear cells, taken after pregnancy. The receptors were sampled from a female donor with multiple sclerosis, enrolled in a pregnancy study. Both conserved end residues are part of each CDR3. Fields, in order: J gene, D gene, clone size, V gene, CDR3 DNA, CDR3 protein. D genes are given only for firm matches. Clone size appears in some rows only: once, few, many, or a class for an expanded clone.

TRBJ1-1 | - | few | TRBV18 | TGTGCCAGCTCACCAAGGCGAGGACAGATCATGAACACTGAAGCTTTCTTT | CASSPRRGQIMNTEAFF
TRBJ1-6 | - | - | TRBV2 | TGTGCCAGCAGGGAGGACAGTTCCTATAATTCACCCCTCCACTTT | CASREDSSYNSPLHF
TRBJ2-2 | - | once | TRBV5-1 | TGCGCCAGCAGCGACGGACAACAGACCGGGGAGCTGTTTTTT | CASSDGQQTGELFF
TRBJ1-4 | TRBD1 | - | TRBV6-1 | TGTGCCAGCAGTGAATTAACCGGGACAGGGCGTGAAAAACTGTTTTTT | CASSELTGTGREKLFF
TRBJ2-7 | TRBD2 | - | TRBV5-1 | TGCGCCAGCAGCTCGGGACTAGCGGGAGCGAAATACGAGCAGTACTTC | CASSSGLAGAKYEQYF
TRBJ1-1 | TRBD1 | - | TRBV9 | TGTGCCAGCAGCCAGGACAGGGGGCGGCGGGACACTGAAGCTTTCTTT | CASSQDRGRRDTEAFF
TRBJ2-7 | - | - | TRBV12-5 | TGTGCTAGTGGTCGATATTCCGGGACAACATCCTACGAGCAGTACTTC | CASGRYSGTTSYEQYF
TRBJ1-4 | TRBD1 | - | TRBV7-2 | TGTGCCAGCAGCTCCAGACAGGGGGCTGGAGAAAAACTGTTTTTT | CASSSRQGAGEKLFF
TRBJ2-4 | TRBD1 | - | TRBV19 | TGTGCCAGTAGTGACAGGGCGGGAGCCAAAAACATTCAGTACTTC | CASSDRAGAKNIQYF
TRBJ2-7 | TRBD2 | once | TRBV2 | TGTGCCAGCAGGGGACTAGCGGGGATCTACGAGCAGTACTTC | CASRGLAGIYEQYF
TRBJ1-4 | - | - | TRBV7-8 | TGTGCCAGCAGCTTAGCGCGAGTCAGGGGTAATGAAAAACTGTTTTTT | CASSLARVRGNEKLFF
TRBJ2-1 | TRBD2 | - | TRBV12-5 | TGTGCTAGTGGTTCGCCACTAGCGGGGGGGCCTAATGAGCAGTTCTTC | CASGSPLAGGPNEQFF
TRBJ1-1 | TRBD1 | - | TRBV20-1 | TGCAGTGCTATGGCAGGGGGTGCTTTCTTT | CSAMAGGAFF
TRBJ1-2 | - | few | TRBV7-9 | TGTGCCAGCAGCGGGAGGACCTGGACGTATGGCTACACCTTC | CASSGRTWTYGYTF
TRBJ2-5 | - | - | TRBV18 | TGTGCCAGCTCCCGACAGGCTCAAGAGACCCAGTACTTC | CASSRQAQETQYF
TRBJ2-3 | TRBD2 | - | TRBV6-1 | TGTGCCAGCAATGGATGGAGGGAGGGCGCAGATACGCAGTATTTT | CASNGWREGADTQYF
TRBJ1-2 | - | - | TRBV19 | TGTGCCAGTAGTCCTCAGTCGACAGGATCCTATGGCTACACCTTC | CASSPQSTGSYGYTF
TRBJ1-3 | - | - | TRBV18 | TGTGCCAGCTCACCACGCCCGCTATCCTCTGGAAACACCATATATTTT | CASSPRPLSSGNTIYF
TRBJ1-5 | - | - | TRBV5-6 | TGTGCCAGCAGCCTCGCACAGGGTGGGATAGGCAATCAGCCCCAGCATTTT | CASSLAQGGIGNQPQHF
TRBJ2-3 | TRBD2 | - | TRBV7-2 | TGTGCCAGCAGCTTAGGGACTAGCGCCCGGGCAGATACGCAGTATTTT | CASSLGTSARADTQYF
TRBJ1-2 | - | - | TRBV25-1 | TGTGCCAGCAGTGGAAGCGGACGGAGGGTGGGGGGCTACACCTTC | CASSGSGRRVGGYTF
TRBJ2-1 | - | - | TRBV6-5 | TGTGCCAGCAGTTATTCAGGCGTTGTGAGCAATGAGCAGTTCTTC | CASSYSGVVSNEQFF
TRBJ1-2 | - | - | TRBV7-3 | TGTGCCAGCTCTAGGACAGACTATGGCTACACCTTC | CASSRTDYGYTF
TRBJ2-3 | TRBD1 | - | TRBV15 | TGTGCCACCAGCAGAGATCCTTTCGCCCGACAGGGGGTGGCAGATACGCAGTATTTT | CATSRDPFARQGVADTQYF
TRBJ1-2 | TRBD1 | - | TRBV7-9 | TGTGCCAGCAGCTTAGGGGCGACAGGGATGGATGGCTACACCTTC | CASSLGATGMDGYTF
TRBJ2-1 | TRBD2 | - | TRBV9 | TGTGCCAGCACCGGGAGGGGGGGGCCGTACAATGAGCAGTTCTTC | CASTGRGGPYNEQFF
TRBJ2-1 | TRBD2 | - | TRBV5-6 | TGTGCCAGCAGCTGGCTAGCGGGGGAGGACAATGAGCAGTTCTTC | CASSWLAGEDNEQFF
TRBJ1-1 | - | once | TRBV6-6 | TGTGCCAGCAGTTATCCGACAGGAGGCACTGAAGCTTTCTTT | CASSYPTGGTEAFF
TRBJ1-2 | - | - | TRBV7-2 | TGTGCCAGCAGCCTAGGACGACGTCAGGGTGAGGGAGGTGGCTACACCTTC | CASSLGRRQGEGGGYTF
TRBJ2-2 | TRBD2 | - | TRBV10-2 | TGCGCCAGCAGGAGCGGGGAGACCACCGGGGAGCTGTTTTTT | CASRSGETTGELFF
TRBJ2-5 | - | once | TRBV13 | TGTGCCAGCAGCCCGACAGGAAAGCAAGAGACCCAGTACTTC | CASSPTGKQETQYF
TRBJ1-1 | TRBD1 | - | TRBV18 | TGTGCCAGCTCACCACGGAGTTTACAGGGGGGCTACACTGAAGCTTTCTTT | CASSPRSLQGGYTEAFF
TRBJ2-3 | - | - | TRBV7-8 | TGTGCCAGCAGCTTAGCGACACACACAGATACGCAGTATTTT | CASSLATHTDTQYF
TRBJ2-6 | - | - | TRBV7-7 | TGTGCCAGCAGCTGTCCGTCTCCACAAAGTCGGGCCAACGTCCTGACTTTC | CASSCPSPQSRANVLTF
TRBJ1-4 | TRBD1 | - | TRBV18 | TGTGCCAGCTCATACTCAGGGGGCGTAAAGGAAAAACTGTTTTTT | CASSYSGGVKEKLFF
TRBJ1-2 | - | - | TRBV10-3 | TGTGCCATCAGCTCAGGGGATGACTATGGCTACACCTTC | CAISSGDDYGYTF
TRBJ2-1 | TRBD2 | few | TRBV5-6 | TGTGCCAGCAGCTTGAGTTACGGGGGGGCCTACAATGAGCAGTTCTTC | CASSLSYGGAYNEQFF
TRBJ2-3 | TRBD2 | - | TRBV5-1 | TGCGCCAGCAGCTTGGTCCTAGCGGGGGGGCGGGCAGATACGCAGTATTTT | CASSLVLAGGRADTQYF
TRBJ1-5 | - | - | TRBV19 | TGTGCCAGTACCCTGCTTGGGGGCGTGGGGAGCAATCAGCCCCAGCATTTT | CASTLLGGVGSNQPQHF
TRBJ1-1 | TRBD1 | - | TRBV7-9 | TGTGCCAGCAGCCTTTTACAGGGGGCTGCTGAAGCTTTCTTT | CASSLLQGAAEAFF
TRBJ2-1 | - | - | TRBV6-6 | TGTGCCAGCAGTTACTCTGCGGGGAGCTCCTACAATGAGCAGTTCTTC | CASSYSAGSSYNEQFF
TRBJ2-7 | TRBD2 | - | TRBV6-1 | TGTGCCAGCACCGGACTAGCGGCCCCCTACGAGCAGTACTTC | CASTGLAAPYEQYF
TRBJ1-5 | - | - | TRBV5-5 | TGTGCCAGCAGCTTGGGGCAGGGTTTACAGCCCCAGCATTTT | CASSLGQGLQPQHF
TRBJ1-2 | - | - | TRBV18 | TGTGCCAGCTCCCCTCTCAGTGGCCCAAACTATGGCTACACCTTC | CASSPLSGPNYGYTF
TRBJ2-3 | TRBD1 | - | TRBV11-3 | TGTGCCAGCAGTCGAACCCGTACAGGGGGCACGAAAGTAACAGATACGCAGTATTTT | CASSRTRTGGTKVTDTQYF
TRBJ2-1 | - | - | TRBV13 | TGTGCCAGCACCGCCGGGGGCAGGGGGGACTTTAGTGAGCAGTTCTTC | CASTAGGRGDFSEQFF
TRBJ1-6 | TRBD1 | - | TRBV19 | TGTGCCAGTAGTTCTGGACAGGCGGGCTCCTATAATTCACCCCTCCACTTT | CASSSGQAGSYNSPLHF
TRBJ1-6 | - | once | TRBV2 | TGTGCCAGCAGTGATCTGTCACCCCTCCACTTT | CASSDLSPLHF
TRBJ1-1 | - | - | TRBV6-5 | TGTGCCAGCAGTTACCTGGGGGGGGAACCTGAAGCTTTCTTT | CASSYLGGEPEAFF
TRBJ2-7 | TRBD1 | - | TRBV29-1 | TGCAGCACCCCCGGGACAGGGACTTACGAGCAGTACTTC | CSTPGTGTYEQYF
TRBJ2-5 | TRBD1 | - | TRBV2 | TGTGCCAGCAGGCCTTTTGCACCGGGACAGGACCAAGAGACCCAGTACTTC | CASRPFAPGQDQETQYF